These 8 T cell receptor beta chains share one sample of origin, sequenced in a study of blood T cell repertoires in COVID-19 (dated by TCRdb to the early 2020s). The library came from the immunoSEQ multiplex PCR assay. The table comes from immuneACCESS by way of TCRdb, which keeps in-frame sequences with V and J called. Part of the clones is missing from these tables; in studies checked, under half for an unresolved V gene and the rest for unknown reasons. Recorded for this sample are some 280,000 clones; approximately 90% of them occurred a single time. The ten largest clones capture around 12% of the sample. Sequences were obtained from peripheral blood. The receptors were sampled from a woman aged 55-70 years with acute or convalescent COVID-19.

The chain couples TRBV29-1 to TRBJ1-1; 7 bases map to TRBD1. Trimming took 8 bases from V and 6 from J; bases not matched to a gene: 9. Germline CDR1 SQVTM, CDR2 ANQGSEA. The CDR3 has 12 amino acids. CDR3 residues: CSTRRGEAEAFF. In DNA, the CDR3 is TGCAGCACACGCAGGGGGGAGGCTGAAGCTTTCTTT.

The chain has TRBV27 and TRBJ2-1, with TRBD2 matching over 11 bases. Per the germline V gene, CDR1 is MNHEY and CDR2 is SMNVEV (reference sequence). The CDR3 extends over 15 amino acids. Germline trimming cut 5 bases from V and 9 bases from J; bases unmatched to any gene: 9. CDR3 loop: CASSPRLAGSSEQFF. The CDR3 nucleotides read TGTGCCAGCAGTCCCCGACTAGCGGGATCTAGTGAGCAGTTCTTC.

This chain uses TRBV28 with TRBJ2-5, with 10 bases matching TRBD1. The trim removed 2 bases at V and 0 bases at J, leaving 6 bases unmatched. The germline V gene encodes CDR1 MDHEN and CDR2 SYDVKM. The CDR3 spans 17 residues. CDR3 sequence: CASSLMGQGSYQETQYF. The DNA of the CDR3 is TGTGCCAGCAGTTTAATGGGACAGGGGTCGTACCAAGAGACCCAGTACTTC.

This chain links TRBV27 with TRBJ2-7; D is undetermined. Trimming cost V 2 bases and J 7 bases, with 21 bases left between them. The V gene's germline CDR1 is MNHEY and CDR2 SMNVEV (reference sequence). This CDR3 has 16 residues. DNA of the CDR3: TGTGCCAGCAGTTTAGATCCTAGTGGAGTTTTTTTGGAGCAGTACTTC. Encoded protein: CASSLDPSGVFLEQYF.

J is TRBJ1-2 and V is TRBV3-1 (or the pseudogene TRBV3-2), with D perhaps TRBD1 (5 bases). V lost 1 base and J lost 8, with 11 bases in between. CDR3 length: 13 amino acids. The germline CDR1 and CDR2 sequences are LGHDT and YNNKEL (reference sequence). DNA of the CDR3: TGTGCCAGCAGCCAAGTACAGGAAGGAGGCTACACCTTC. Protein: CASSQVQEGGYTF.

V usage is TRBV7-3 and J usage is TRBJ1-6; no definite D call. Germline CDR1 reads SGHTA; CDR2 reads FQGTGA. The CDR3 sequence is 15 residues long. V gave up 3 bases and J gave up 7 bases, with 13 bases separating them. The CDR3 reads CASSLLSSGNSPLHF. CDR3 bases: TGTGCCAGCAGCTTGCTTAGCTCGGGGAATTCACCCCTCCACTTT.

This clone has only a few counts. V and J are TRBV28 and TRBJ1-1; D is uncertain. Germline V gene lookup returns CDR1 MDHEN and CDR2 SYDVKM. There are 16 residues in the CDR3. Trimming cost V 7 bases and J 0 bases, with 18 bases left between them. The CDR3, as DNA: TGTGCCAGCACCTACGAAGTGGGCAGCATGAACACTGAAGCTTTCTTT. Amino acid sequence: CASTYEVGSMNTEAFF.

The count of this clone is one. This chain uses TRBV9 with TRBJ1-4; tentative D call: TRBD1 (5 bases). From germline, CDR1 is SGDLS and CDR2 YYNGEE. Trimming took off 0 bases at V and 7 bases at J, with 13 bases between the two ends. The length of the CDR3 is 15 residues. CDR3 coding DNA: TGTGCCAGCAGCGTAGCTAGCGGGGGTGCTGAAAAACTGTTTTTT. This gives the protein CASSVASGGAEKLFF.